This T cell receptor beta chain emerged from a study of CD8 T cells in ankylosing spondylitis. Study findings and constraints: Certain motif variants had earlier been reported in reactive arthritis synovial fluid and blood.

Per the germline V gene, CDR1 is MNHNS and CDR2 is SASEGT. The CDR3 length is 14 residues. After removal of 6 bases from V and 4 bases from J, the junction contained 3 bases not matched to a gene. To note about this clonotype: Its antigen remains unknown.

TCRdb reanalysed the 5' RACE reads using MiXCR and keeps one entry per CDR3 protein. The sample carries just over 350,000 distinct CDR3 sequences, roughly 22% recorded once. The sample was blood, either unsorted or a sorted T cell fraction (not recorded which). This rearrangement joins TRBV6-1 to TRBJ2-2, with 9 bases aligning to TRBD2. The clonotype comes from a male donor with ankylosing spondylitis or in good health (not recorded which). The CDR3 loop reads CASRRGGTTGELFF. CDR3 DNA sequence: TGTGCCAGCAGGCGGGGGGGGACCACCGGGGAGCTGTTTTTT.